The 7 T cell receptor beta chains given below trace back to one sample, sequenced in a study of a mutant IDH1 vaccine in newly diagnosed glioma. Indicated time point: week 35, safety follow-up. The content of each vaccine dose was 300 ug of mutant IDH1 20-mer peptide, and topical imiquimod accompanied it. Their target antigens are unknown. TCRdb's table, derived via immunoSEQ multiplex PCR, lists solely in-frame clones and lacks some. Here the sample spans about 54,000 clones, roughly 84% being singletons. Here the sequenced sample was PBMCs, taken from a glioma patient whose treatment included an IDH1 peptide vaccine. The source is a woman in her late teens or twenties with glioma.

The chain links TRBV7-6 to TRBJ1-5, with TRBD1 identical over 8 bases. Germline trimming cut 0 bases from V and 14 bases from J; bases unmatched to any gene: 15. Germline CDR1 SGHVS, CDR2 FNYEAQ. The CDR3 contains 16 residues. The CDR3 DNA sequence: TGTGCCAGCAGCTTAGCTGTGGGGTCCCAGGGGGCAAAGAAGCATTTT. Its translation is CASSLAVGSQGAKKHF.

V and J are TRBV6-5 and TRBJ2-2, with 8 bases lining up with TRBD1. CDR3 size: 13 residues. V was pared by 7 bases and J by 5 bases, with 3 bases of the junction left unmatched. Germline lookup yields CDR1 MNHEY and CDR2 SVGAGI. CDR3 in amino acids: CASTQGVTGELFF. The CDR3 DNA sequence: TGTGCCAGCACACAGGGGGTGACCGGGGAGCTGTTTTTT.

The genes are TRBV7-9 and TRBJ1-4; maybe TRBD1 (6 bases). The CDR3 has 14 residues. With 5 bases removed from V and 4 bases from J, the gap between germline ends came to 11 bases. Germline V gives CDR1 SEHNR, CDR2 FQNEAQ (reference sequence). CDR3 sequence reads: CASSGGQLNEKLFF. CDR3 bases: TGTGCCAGCAGCGGGGGGCAGCTTAATGAAAAACTGTTTTTT. Variable domain in full (rest from reference TRBV7-9 and TRBJ1-4): DTGVSQNPRHKITKRGQNVTFRCDPISEHNRLYWYRQTLGQGPEFLTYFQNEAQLEKSRLLSDRFSAERPKGSFSTLEIQRTEQGDSAMYLCASSGGQLNEKLFFGSGTQLSVL.

The chain combines TRBV11-2 with TRBJ1-2, with 10 positions matching TRBD1. Per the germline V gene, CDR1 is SGHAT and CDR2 is FQNNGV. Trimming took 6 bases from V and 8 from J; bases not matched to a gene: 12. CDR3 length: 15 amino acids. Here the CDR3 DNA reads TGTGCCAGCAGAAGGACAGGGGGGAGTACGGGAGGCTACACCTTC. Protein product: CASRRTGGSTGGYTF.

The genes are TRBV28 and TRBJ1-1; tentatively, D is TRBD1 (6 bases). Germline CDR1 and CDR2: MDHEN and SYDVKM. V gave up 3 bases and J gave up 1 base, with 15 bases separating them. This CDR3 comprises 16 residues. This CDR3 reads CASSFIKGRGNTEAFF. DNA for the CDR3: TGTGCCAGCAGTTTTATCAAAGGCAGGGGGAACACTGAAGCTTTCTTT.

The rearrangement uses TRBV4-1 and TRBJ2-7; no firm D call. The CDR3 consists of 16 residues. Trimming shortened V by 1 base and J by 1 base, and 14 bases separated the two germline ends. Germline assignment: CDR1 MGHRA and CDR2 YSYEKL. CDR3 bases: TGCGCCAGCAGCCAAGGTGGCCCGCTCCTTTCCTACGAGCAGTACTTC. This codes for CASSQGGPLLSYEQYF.

This chain joins TRBV18 and TRBJ2-7, with TRBD1 as a possible D gene (7 bases). The CDR3 runs 15 residues. V lost 2 bases, J lost 6 bases, and 17 bases lay in between. Germline V gives CDR1 KGHSH, CDR2 LQKENI. CDR3 sequence: CASSPGSRGVGEQYF. For the CDR3, the DNA is TGTGCCAGCTCACCAGGCTCCAGGGGGGTCGGCGAGCAGTACTTC.